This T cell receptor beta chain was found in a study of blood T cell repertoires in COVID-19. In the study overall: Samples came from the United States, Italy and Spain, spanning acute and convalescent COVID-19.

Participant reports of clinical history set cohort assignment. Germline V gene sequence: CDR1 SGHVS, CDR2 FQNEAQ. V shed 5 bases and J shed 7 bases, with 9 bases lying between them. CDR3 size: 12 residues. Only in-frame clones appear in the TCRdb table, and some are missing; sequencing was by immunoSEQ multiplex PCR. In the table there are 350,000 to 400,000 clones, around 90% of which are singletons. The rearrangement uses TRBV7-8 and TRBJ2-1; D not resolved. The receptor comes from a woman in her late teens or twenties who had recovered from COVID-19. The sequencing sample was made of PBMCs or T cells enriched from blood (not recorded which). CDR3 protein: CASSPPGNEQFF. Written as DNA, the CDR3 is TGTGCCAGCAGCCCCCCCGGGAATGAGCAGTTCTTC.